Listed below are T cell receptor beta chains from one sample, sequenced in a study of human T cells and chemical hapten exposure. TCRdb redid the calling of the RACE reads with MiXCR, one entry per CDR3 protein. The sample consists of 180,000 or so distinct CDR3 sequences, under 25% of them appearing once. The material sequenced was whole blood, taken in connection with sensitization to the hapten diphenylcyclopropenone (DPC). The receptors originated from a woman between 40 and 55 years old with alopecia areata. Some clones in this sample may be carry-over from other donors' samples. CDR3s include the opening cysteine and the closing phenylalanine or tryptophan. D genes are given only for firm matches. Clone size is given for some rows only: seen once, a few or many times, or a class if the clone is expanded.

j_gene: TRBJ2-2; d_gene: .; v_gene: TRBV29-1; abundance: many; CDR3aa: CSVVPIGGRELFF
j_gene: TRBJ2-7; d_gene: .; v_gene: TRBV20-1; abundance: many; CDR3aa: CSASGSTLYEQYF
j_gene: TRBJ2-2; d_gene: .; v_gene: TRBV7-6; abundance: few; CDR3aa: CASSLDPNTGELFF
j_gene: TRBJ2-1; d_gene: .; v_gene: TRBV2; abundance: .; CDR3aa: CASGWYNEQFF
j_gene: TRBJ2-1; d_gene: .; v_gene: TRBV29-1; abundance: .; CDR3aa: CSVEDRGSEQFF
j_gene: TRBJ2-7; d_gene: TRBD1; v_gene: TRBV20-1; abundance: .; CDR3aa: CSASRQGGFVEQYF
j_gene: TRBJ1-5; d_gene: TRBD1; v_gene: TRBV9; abundance: .; CDR3aa: CASSVGTGGGDQPQHF
j_gene: TRBJ2-3; d_gene: .; v_gene: TRBV10-3; abundance: .; CDR3aa: CAISESRVATDTQYF
j_gene: TRBJ2-1; d_gene: TRBD1; v_gene: TRBV12-3/TRBV12-4; abundance: .; CDR3aa: CASVGQISSNEQFF
j_gene: TRBJ2-7; d_gene: TRBD2; v_gene: TRBV11-2; abundance: .; CDR3aa: CASSLDGLAGGVSEQYF
j_gene: TRBJ2-2; d_gene: .; v_gene: TRBV6-4; abundance: .; CDR3aa: CASSPSPNTGELFF
j_gene: TRBJ2-5; d_gene: TRBD1; v_gene: TRBV5-1; abundance: .; CDR3aa: CASSPTTGKVETQYF
j_gene: TRBJ2-1; d_gene: .; v_gene: TRBV4-3; abundance: many; CDR3aa: CASSQDRIGVDEQFF
j_gene: TRBJ2-3; d_gene: TRBD2; v_gene: TRBV29-1; abundance: few; CDR3aa: CSVATSGTDTQYF
j_gene: TRBJ1-2; d_gene: .; v_gene: TRBV7-9; abundance: few; CDR3aa: CASSLEAGLRYGYTF
j_gene: TRBJ1-5; d_gene: .; v_gene: TRBV27; abundance: .; CDR3aa: CASSPRQERQPQHF
j_gene: TRBJ1-2; d_gene: .; v_gene: TRBV4-3; abundance: once; CDR3aa: CASSQADGALYGYTF
j_gene: TRBJ1-1; d_gene: .; v_gene: TRBV12-3/TRBV12-4; abundance: many; CDR3aa: CASSLRENTEAFF
j_gene: TRBJ2-1; d_gene: .; v_gene: TRBV18; abundance: many; CDR3aa: CASSLDRSANEQFF
j_gene: TRBJ2-3; d_gene: TRBD2; v_gene: TRBV6-5; abundance: few; CDR3aa: CASSYSSGLETDTQYF
j_gene: TRBJ2-7; d_gene: .; v_gene: TRBV9; abundance: .; CDR3aa: CASSVGPGGSYEQYF
j_gene: TRBJ2-1; d_gene: TRBD2; v_gene: TRBV24-1; abundance: few; CDR3aa: CAIASSGRAYNEQFF
j_gene: TRBJ1-5; d_gene: .; v_gene: TRBV20-1; abundance: few; CDR3aa: CSASRQFNQPQHF
j_gene: TRBJ2-7; d_gene: .; v_gene: TRBV7-2; abundance: many; CDR3aa: CASSLGSRNLYEQYF
j_gene: TRBJ2-5; d_gene: .; v_gene: TRBV20-1; abundance: few; CDR3aa: CSARVETQYF
j_gene: TRBJ2-7; d_gene: TRBD2; v_gene: TRBV6-2/TRBV6-3; abundance: .; CDR3aa: CASSSWAGGWYEQYF
j_gene: TRBJ1-6; d_gene: TRBD1; v_gene: TRBV7-2; abundance: few; CDR3aa: CASSPTGQGNSPLHF
j_gene: TRBJ2-3; d_gene: .; v_gene: TRBV5-1; abundance: few; CDR3aa: CASSLAEKTDTQYF
j_gene: TRBJ2-1; d_gene: .; v_gene: TRBV29-1; abundance: few; CDR3aa: CSGAQDRRGYNEQFF
j_gene: TRBJ2-3; d_gene: TRBD1; v_gene: TRBV18; abundance: .; CDR3aa: CASSRGQASTDTQYF
j_gene: TRBJ2-3; d_gene: .; v_gene: TRBV20-1; abundance: .; CDR3aa: CSARDLGAADTQYF
j_gene: TRBJ2-1; d_gene: TRBD2; v_gene: TRBV11-2; abundance: few; CDR3aa: CASSFAGTRSPEQFF
j_gene: TRBJ1-5; d_gene: .; v_gene: TRBV10-3; abundance: few; CDR3aa: CATSPGLNQPQHF
j_gene: TRBJ2-1; d_gene: TRBD1; v_gene: TRBV7-6; abundance: few; CDR3aa: CASSLLGGQGPNEQFF
j_gene: TRBJ2-7; d_gene: .; v_gene: TRBV5-1; abundance: few; CDR3aa: CASREVYEQYF
j_gene: TRBJ2-7; d_gene: .; v_gene: TRBV6-2/TRBV6-3; abundance: few; CDR3aa: CASSYPPGPSLF
j_gene: TRBJ1-1; d_gene: .; v_gene: TRBV5-1; abundance: few; CDR3aa: CASSLAPQGLGAFF
j_gene: TRBJ2-2; d_gene: .; v_gene: TRBV28; abundance: .; CDR3aa: CASSPSHTGELFF
j_gene: TRBJ2-7; d_gene: .; v_gene: TRBV6-5; abundance: .; CDR3aa: CASSYSILGYEQYF
j_gene: TRBJ1-2; d_gene: .; v_gene: TRBV7-2; abundance: few; CDR3aa: CASSLSGSRNYGYTF
j_gene: TRBJ2-1; d_gene: .; v_gene: TRBV20-1; abundance: few; CDR3aa: CSARDLNNEQFF
j_gene: TRBJ2-7; d_gene: .; v_gene: TRBV6-2/TRBV6-3; abundance: few; CDR3aa: CASRYGREQYF
j_gene: TRBJ2-7; d_gene: TRBD1; v_gene: TRBV27; abundance: .; CDR3aa: CASSPRQGQSYEQYF
j_gene: TRBJ2-7; d_gene: TRBD1; v_gene: TRBV29-1; abundance: many; CDR3aa: CSSPGQGGDEQYF